This TCR beta chain was sequenced for a study of OX40 agonist ivuxolimab in advanced cancers. Overall study context: Patients undergoing dose escalation presented with hepatocellular carcinoma, melanoma, renal cell or head and neck cancer. A history of anti-PD-1, anti-PD-L1 or anti-CTLA-4 therapy was acceptable, and more than 30% had some. Study-wide results and caveats: Expanded clones belonging to CD8+ T cells outnumbered, on average, those of CD4+.

Autoimmune disease history or systemic immunosuppression led to patients being barred. Sequenced by immunoSEQ multiplex PCR; TCRdb stores in-frame clones only, minus some. This sample has some 69,000 clones; 80% to 95% occur once, and the top ten carry approximately 0.49%. In the case of this clone: The antigen is undetermined.

The receptor comes from an adult with an advanced solid tumor such as melanoma, head and neck, liver or kidney cancer. The starting material was CD4+ or CD8+ T cells sorted from blood, obtained in a trial of the OX40 agonist ivuxolimab.

The CDR3 here is CASSTDRINTEAFF. DNA of the CDR3: TGTGCCAGCAGTACGGACAGGATTAACACTGAAGCTTTCTTT. J is TRBJ1-1 and V is TRBV6-5; 7 nucleotides match TRBD1. Looked up from germline, CDR1 is MNHEY and CDR2 is SVGAGI. With 5 bases clipped from V and 2 bases from J, the junction kept 5 bases outside the gene matches. CDR3 size: 14 residues.